This T cell receptor (beta chain) was sequenced for a study of blood T cell repertoires in COVID-19 (dated by TCRdb to the early 2020s). For the study in its entirety: The collaborator samples originated in the United States, Italy and Spain and spanned the acute and convalescent phases of COVID-19. Subjects who had been exposed to COVID-19, were actively infected with it, or had recovered from it provided the deeply sampled blood TCRbeta repertoires that made up the dataset. A de-identified subject ID, COVID-19 status, age in years and sex were almost always included in the sample metadata. The repertoires were made available in a free public database intended to serve as a resource for research on the immune response to SARS-CoV-2. The material from the prospective study consisted of cDNA or gDNA derived from T cells, B-cell-depleted T cells, or PBMCs. The samples were drawn from the first 160 participants of the ongoing ImmuneRACE study and from 1,254 subjects provided by 6 global collaborators. HLA class I and class II types, where available, came from metadata supplied by the sample provider rather than from assay-based typing.

The CDR3, from cysteine to phenylalanine, totals 15 residues. Left in the record is the CDR3 DNA by itself, 45 bases read in frame from the first base. The V end loses 8 bases and the J end loses 1 base, and a stretch of 15 bases separates them. Reading the germline V gene (reference sequence) gives CDR1 WNHNN and CDR2 SYGVQD. At one collaborating source in Seattle, patients were enrolled during active infection and were followed longitudinally through the course of disease. Collaborating institutions collected whole blood in K2EDTA tubes following their own protocols. For TCRbeta analysis, collaborators shipped samples as frozen whole blood, isolated PBMCs, or DNA extracted from either of those sample types. As to this clone: Which antigen it targets is not known. It has no much larger one-base neighbor in the sample; base qualities were not kept.

Beyond this particular receptor, the publication reports: How much clinical and demographic metadata was included differed by source and by participant, and the metadata was provided uncurated.

The immunoSEQ Assay, a bias-controlled multiplex PCR, was used to amplify TCRbeta CDR3 regions from genomic DNA. The original methods were these. The number of nucleated cells in each sample was estimated by amplification of reference gene primers within the assay. Sequence reads were collapsed and filtered to measure the absolute abundance of every unique TCRbeta CDR3 rearrangement. Productive Simpson clonality was computed per sample as the square root of Simpson's diversity index over productive rearrangements. TCRdb mirrors the immuneACCESS table, restricted to in-frame sequences. Some clones are absent from its copies; in checked studies, under half trace to an unresolved V gene, and the reason for the others is unknown. The V and J calls and clone size were taken over from that table, and D and trimming were inferred from the DNA. The sample includes around 280,000 clones, with roughly 89% observed a single time. Roughly 11% of the sample comes from the top ten.

The sequenced material came from peripheral blood. The sequence derives from a woman aged 25 to 39 with COVID-19, enrolled during active disease. The V and J segments used are TRBV10-1 and TRBJ2-1, with TRBD2 as a weak D call on 7 bases. CDR3 loop: CASGRGGGSYNEQFF. The sequenced DNA is TGCGCCAGCGGTAGGGGGGGAGGATCCTACAATGAGCAGTTCTTC.